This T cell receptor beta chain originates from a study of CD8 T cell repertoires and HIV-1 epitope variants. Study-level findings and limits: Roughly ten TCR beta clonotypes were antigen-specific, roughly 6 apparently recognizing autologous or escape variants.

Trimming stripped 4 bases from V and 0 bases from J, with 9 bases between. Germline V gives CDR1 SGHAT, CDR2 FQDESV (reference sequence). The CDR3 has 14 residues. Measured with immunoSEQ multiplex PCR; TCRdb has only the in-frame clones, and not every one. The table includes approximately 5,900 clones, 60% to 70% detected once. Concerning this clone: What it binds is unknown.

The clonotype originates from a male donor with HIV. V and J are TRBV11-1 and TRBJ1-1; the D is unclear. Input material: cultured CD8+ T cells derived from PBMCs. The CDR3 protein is CASSSDTLNTEAFF. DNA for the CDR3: TGTGCCAGCAGCTCCGACACCTTGAACACTGAAGCTTTCTTT. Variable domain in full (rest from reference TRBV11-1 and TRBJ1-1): EAEVAQSPRYKITEKSQAVAFWCDPISGHATLYWYRQILGQGPELLVQFQDESVVDDSQLPKDRFSAERLKGVDSTLKIQPAELGDSAMYLCASSSDTLNTEAFFGQGTRLTVV.